This is a list of T cell receptor beta chains from one sample in a study of T cell repertoires in cytomegalovirus infection. TCRdb itself ran the reads through MiXCR, one entry per CDR3 protein. The table lists roughly 180,000 distinct CDR3 sequences, 25% to 30% of them singletons. The sequenced sample was PBMCs. Receptors were obtained from a human donor in good health (CMV status not recorded). Some clones in this sample may be carry-over from other donors' samples. CDR3s include the opening cysteine and the closing phenylalanine or tryptophan. A D gene is named only where the DNA matches it firmly. Some rows have no size entry. The others give once, few or many, or a class for an expanded clone.

j_call d_call v_call cdr3_length clone_size cdr3_aa cdr3_nt
TRBJ1-4 NA TRBV29-1 12 few CSVVDNNEKLFF TGCAGCGTTGTTGATAATAATGAAAAACTGTTTTTT
TRBJ1-1 NA TRBV20-1 15 NA CSARDWTVWDTEAFF TGCAGTGCTAGAGATTGGACAGTGTGGGACACTGAAGCTTTCTTT
TRBJ2-1 NA TRBV7-2 13 many CASSLNQENEQFF TGTGCCAGCAGCTTAAATCAGGAGAATGAGCAGTTCTTC
TRBJ1-3 NA TRBV15 15 NA CATSRDKAGANTIYF TGTGCCACCAGCAGAGATAAGGCAGGGGCTAACACCATATATTTT
TRBJ2-7 NA TRBV7-2 12 NA CASSLARGEQYF TGTGCCAGCAGCTTAGCCCGCGGCGAGCAGTACTTC
TRBJ2-5 TRBD2 TRBV7-6 15 NA CASSPPPGGLETQYF TGTGCCAGCAGCCCCCCCCCCGGGGGGTTAGAGACCCAGTACTTC
TRBJ1-1 NA TRBV2 14 NA CATQEGRSDTEAFF TGTGCCACACAGGAGGGGCGGAGTGACACTGAAGCTTTCTTT
TRBJ1-1 TRBD1 TRBV29-1 12 few CSVAGGETEAFF TGCAGCGTTGCAGGGGGTGAAACTGAAGCTTTCTTT
TRBJ2-1 TRBD2 TRBV5-6 15 NA CASSLISGGTNEQFF TGTGCCAGCAGCTTGATAAGCGGGGGCACCAATGAGCAGTTCTTC
TRBJ1-2 NA TRBV19 14 NA CASSIAGDDYGYTF TGTGCCAGTAGTATAGCGGGGGACGACTATGGCTACACCTTC
TRBJ2-3 NA TRBV5-4 15 NA CASEMGGGTTDTQYF TGTGCCAGCGAGATGGGCGGGGGCACTACAGATACGCAGTATTTT
TRBJ1-2 NA TRBV7-2 12 many CASSLADNFYTF TGTGCCAGCAGCTTAGCGGACAACTTCTACACCTTC
TRBJ2-3 TRBD1 TRBV18 18 few CASSPRSGGTGRADTQYF TGTGCCAGCTCACCACGTTCTGGAGGGACAGGGCGAGCAGATACGCAGTATTTT
TRBJ2-2 TRBD2 TRBV25-1 16 NA CASSEAGGENTGELFF TGTGCCAGCAGTGAAGCGGGGGGCGAAAACACCGGGGAGCTGTTTTTT
TRBJ1-2 NA TRBV7-6 14 many CASTPLVSSYGYTF TGTGCCAGCACCCCATTAGTTTCATCCTATGGCTACACCTTC
TRBJ2-1 TRBD2 TRBV11-3 15 many CASSLGLAEYNEQFF TGTGCCAGCAGCCTGGGACTAGCGGAATACAATGAGCAGTTCTTC
TRBJ2-5 NA TRBV14 15 few CASSSLRGDQETQYF TGTGCCAGCAGCTCCCTCCGGGGAGATCAAGAGACCCAGTACTTC
TRBJ1-6 TRBD1 TRBV6-2/TRBV6-3 14 few CASSPQGNNSPLHF TGTGCCAGCAGTCCACAGGGGAACAATTCACCCCTCCACTTT
TRBJ2-1 TRBD2 TRBV7-2 14 NA CASRLAGRPDEQFF TGTGCCAGCAGACTAGCGGGGAGGCCCGATGAGCAGTTCTTC
TRBJ2-1 TRBD2 TRBV7-3 15 few CASSEGLAGDNEQFF TGTGCCAGCAGCGAGGGACTAGCGGGAGACAATGAGCAGTTCTTC
TRBJ2-6 NA TRBV4-2 16 few CASSQDRGSGANVLTF TGTGCCAGCAGCCAAGACAGGGGCTCTGGGGCCAACGTCCTGACTTTC
TRBJ2-3 NA TRBV11-2 17 NA CASSLDGTGGVTDTQYF TGTGCCAGCAGCTTAGATGGGACCGGGGGAGTGACAGATACGCAGTATTTT
TRBJ2-7 TRBD1 TRBV7-9 18 few CASSFDRGEPSGSYEQYF TGTGCCAGCAGCTTCGACAGGGGCGAGCCCTCGGGCTCCTACGAGCAGTACTTC
TRBJ1-1 NA TRBV9 17 NA CASSVGWGFRGNTEAFF TGTGCCAGCAGCGTAGGGTGGGGGTTCAGGGGGAACACTGAAGCTTTCTTT
TRBJ1-1 NA TRBV29-1 11 NA CSVEDLAEAFF TGCAGCGTTGAAGATTTAGCGGAGGCTTTCTTT
TRBJ1-5 TRBD1 TRBV7-2 17 many CASSQGQGARSNQPQHF TGTGCCAGCAGCCAGGGACAGGGGGCAAGGAGCAATCAGCCCCAGCATTTT
TRBJ1-2 NA TRBV9 16 few CASSDRLDPGDYGYTF TGTGCCAGCAGCGACCGGCTAGATCCGGGAGACTATGGCTACACCTTC
TRBJ2-1 TRBD1 TRBV14 16 few CASTFPGQGPYNEQFF TGTGCCAGCACCTTCCCCGGACAGGGTCCCTACAATGAGCAGTTCTTC
TRBJ1-1 TRBD1 TRBV11-2 16 few CASSPRTGLLSPEAFF TGTGCCAGCAGCCCCAGGACAGGGCTGTTGTCTCCTGAAGCTTTCTTT
TRBJ2-1 TRBD2 TRBV28 17 NA CASITLVGGDVDNEQFF TGTGCCAGCATTACCCTTGTGGGAGGGGACGTGGACAATGAGCAGTTCTTC
TRBJ2-7 TRBD1 TRBV7-8 14 NA CATSPGTGSIEQYF TGTGCCACCAGCCCCGGGACAGGGTCTATCGAGCAGTACTTC
TRBJ2-5 NA TRBV6-1 14 few CASSEADGQETQYF TGTGCCAGCAGTGAAGCGGACGGCCAAGAGACCCAGTACTTC
TRBJ1-1 NA TRBV25-1 14 NA CASSSPDRNTEAFF TGTGCCAGCAGTTCGCCGGACAGGAACACTGAAGCTTTCTTT
TRBJ2-2 TRBD1 TRBV29-1 12 few CSVRTGIGELFF TGCAGCGTGCGGACAGGGATCGGGGAGCTGTTTTTT
TRBJ1-2 NA TRBV7-2 16 many CASSSVQGRLGYGYTF TGTGCCAGCAGCTCGGTCCAGGGGCGGCTCGGCTATGGCTACACCTTC
TRBJ1-3 TRBD1 TRBV12-3/TRBV12-4 17 few CASSPGQGPSAGNTIYF TGTGCCAGCAGTCCCGGACAGGGTCCTTCAGCTGGAAACACCATATATTTT
TRBJ2-4 TRBD2 TRBV29-1 14 few CSVAPSGLKNIQYF TGCAGCGTTGCCCCTAGCGGTCTCAAAAACATTCAGTACTTC
TRBJ2-1 TRBD1 TRBV20-1 14 few CSAKASRGRNEQFF TGCAGTGCTAAAGCGAGTAGGGGGCGTAATGAGCAGTTCTTC
TRBJ1-1 NA TRBV29-1 14 NA CSVVTGGGDTEAFF TGCAGCGTTGTTACGGGCGGAGGGGACACTGAAGCTTTCTTT
TRBJ1-3 NA TRBV2 16 few CASSRRRGSGGNTIYF TGTGCCAGCAGTCGCCGGAGGGGGTCGGGAGGAAACACCATATATTTT
TRBJ1-2 NA TRBV7-2 15 many CASSLGGKANYGYTF TGTGCCAGCAGCTTAGGGGGGAAAGCTAACTATGGCTACACCTTC
TRBJ1-4 NA TRBV7-8 15 NA CASSLRRDWREKLFF TGTGCCAGCAGCTTAAGAAGGGATTGGAGAGAAAAACTGTTTTTT
TRBJ1-1 NA TRBV7-3 16 few CASSPTGARRIVEAFF TGTGCCAGCAGCCCTACCGGGGCCAGACGGATTGTCGAAGCTTTCTTT
TRBJ2-1 NA TRBV20-1 16 NA CSAIGDGDSSYNEQFF TGCAGTGCTATAGGGGATGGGGATAGCTCCTACAATGAGCAGTTCTTC
TRBJ1-4 NA TRBV13 16 NA CASSSSGFSTNEKLFF TGTGCCAGCAGCTCTTCGGGCTTTTCAACTAATGAAAAACTGTTTTTT
TRBJ1-2 TRBD1 TRBV28 14 NA CASSHPGTGFGYTF TGTGCCAGCAGCCACCCAGGGACAGGGTTTGGCTACACCTTC
TRBJ2-7 NA TRBV11-1 13 few CASSFLGTYEQYF TGTGCCAGCAGCTTTTTAGGGACCTACGAGCAGTACTTC
TRBJ2-7 TRBD1 TRBV12-3/TRBV12-4 14 few CASSLWDRSYEQYF TGTGCCAGCAGTTTGTGGGACAGGTCCTACGAGCAGTACTTC
TRBJ1-1 NA TRBV5-1 15 NA CASTELGSQDTEAFF TGCGCCAGCACCGAGTTAGGCAGCCAGGACACTGAAGCTTTCTTT
TRBJ2-2 TRBD1 TRBV5-4 14 NA CASSATGHTGELFF TGTGCCAGCAGCGCGACAGGGCACACCGGGGAGCTGTTTTTT
TRBJ2-1 NA TRBV18 15 NA CASSPKKVSYNEQFF TGTGCCAGCTCACCGAAAAAAGTCTCCTACAATGAGCAGTTCTTC
TRBJ2-7 NA TRBV6-2/TRBV6-3 12 NA CASNQDNYEQYF TGTGCCAGCAACCAGGACAATTACGAGCAGTACTTC
TRBJ2-3 NA TRBV7-2 16 many CASSLFGGGQSDTQYF TGTGCCAGCAGCTTATTTGGGGGGGGGCAATCAGATACGCAGTATTTT
TRBJ1-6 NA TRBV27 17 NA CASSLRPRAGLNSPLHF TGTGCCAGCAGTTTACGCCCCCGCGCCGGTCTTAATTCACCCCTCCACTTT